This TCR beta chain was found in a study of cytomegalovirus exposure and HLA in healthy donors. PCR amplification relied on 60 Vbeta primers (plus 13 Jbeta primers). TCRdb keeps only in-frame clones here, not all; method: immunoSEQ multiplex PCR. The data show around 69,000 clones, 60% to 70% seen once. Germline lookup yields CDR1 MNHEY and CDR2 SVGAGI. CDR3 length equals 16 residues. The V gene end was trimmed by 4 bases and the J gene end by 5 bases; junction bases not matched to a gene: 9. The sequence was obtained from a man aged 35-49 years in good health and CMV-seropositive. The sample consisted of PBMCs. V gene TRBV6-5 combines with J gene TRBJ2-3; 10 nucleotides line up with TRBD2. The CDR3 coding sequence is TGTGCCAGCAGTTCCCCCCAGCGGGGGGGCGGAGATACGCAGTATTTT. It codes for CASSSPQRGGGDTQYF.